What follows describes a single TCR beta chain. The target antigen is unknown. Trimming left V 6 bases short and J 5 bases short, with 13 bases between. The germline V gene encodes CDR1 MDHEN and CDR2 SYDVKM. The CDR3 covers 13 residues. Only in-frame clones appear in the TCRdb table, and some are missing; sequencing was by immunoSEQ multiplex PCR. The sample has approximately 71,000 clones; 85% to 95% are singletons. These data belong to a study of T cell clones after liver transplantation. Study-wide findings and caveats: In two subjects, few donor cells limited the measurable donor-reactive repertoire. Graft donor-reactive T cells may have migrated into the graft rather than being deleted. Donor-reactive sequences fell more than third party-reactive ones, suggesting partial deletion. Post-transplant, graft-donor-reactive CD4 TCRbeta sequences in blood dropped significantly in most of the 8 subjects.

The chain recombines TRBV28 with TRBJ1-2, with D unclear. The TCR originated in a human patient who received a liver transplant. Some of the T cells might come from the graft donor. The sequenced sample was CD4+ T cells from blood, obtained less than 27 months after liver transplant. The DNA of the CDR3 is TGTGCCAGCAGCCCAAAGCTGTCATATGGCTACACCTTC. Translating gives CASSPKLSYGYTF.